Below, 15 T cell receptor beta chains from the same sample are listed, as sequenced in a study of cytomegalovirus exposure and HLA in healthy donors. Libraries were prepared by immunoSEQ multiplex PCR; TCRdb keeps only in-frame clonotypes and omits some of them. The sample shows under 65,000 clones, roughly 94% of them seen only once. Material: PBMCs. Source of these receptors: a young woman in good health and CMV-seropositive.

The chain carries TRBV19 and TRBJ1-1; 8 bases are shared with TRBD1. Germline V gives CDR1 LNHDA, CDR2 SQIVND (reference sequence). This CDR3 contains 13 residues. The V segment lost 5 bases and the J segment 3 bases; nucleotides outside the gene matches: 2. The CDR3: CASSPQGDTEAFF. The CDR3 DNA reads TGTGCCAGTAGTCCACAGGGGGACACTGAAGCTTTCTTT.

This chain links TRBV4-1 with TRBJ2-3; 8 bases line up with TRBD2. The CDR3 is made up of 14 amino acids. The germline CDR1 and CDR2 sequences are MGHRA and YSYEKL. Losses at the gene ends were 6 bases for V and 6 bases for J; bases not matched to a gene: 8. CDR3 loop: CASRERENWDTQYF. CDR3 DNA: TGCGCCAGCAGGGAGCGGGAGAATTGGGATACGCAGTATTTT.

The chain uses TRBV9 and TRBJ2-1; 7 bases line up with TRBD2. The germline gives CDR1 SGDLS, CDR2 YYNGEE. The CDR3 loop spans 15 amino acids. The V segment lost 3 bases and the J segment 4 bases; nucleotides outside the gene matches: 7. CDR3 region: CASSAGLDAYNEQFF. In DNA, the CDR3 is TGTGCCAGCAGCGCAGGACTAGACGCATACAATGAGCAGTTCTTC.

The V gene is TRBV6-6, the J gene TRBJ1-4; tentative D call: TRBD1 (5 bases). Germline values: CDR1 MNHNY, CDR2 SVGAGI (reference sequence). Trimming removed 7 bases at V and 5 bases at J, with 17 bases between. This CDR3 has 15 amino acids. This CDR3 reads CASTGYGASNEKLFF. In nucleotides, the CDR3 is TGTGCCAGCACGGGTTATGGGGCCTCAAATGAAAAACTGTTTTTT.

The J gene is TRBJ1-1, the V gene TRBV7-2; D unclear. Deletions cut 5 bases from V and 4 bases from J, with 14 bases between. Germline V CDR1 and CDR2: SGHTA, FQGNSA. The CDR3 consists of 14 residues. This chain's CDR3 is CASSPEPAPTEAFF. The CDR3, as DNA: TGTGCCAGCAGCCCAGAACCTGCCCCCACTGAAGCTTTCTTT.

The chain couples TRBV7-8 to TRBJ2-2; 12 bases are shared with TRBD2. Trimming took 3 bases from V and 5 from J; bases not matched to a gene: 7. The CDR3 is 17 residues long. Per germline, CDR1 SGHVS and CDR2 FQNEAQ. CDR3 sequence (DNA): TGTGCCAGCAGCTTGGATGGACTAGCGGGGTCGACCGGGGAGCTGTTTTTT. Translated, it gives CASSLDGLAGSTGELFF.

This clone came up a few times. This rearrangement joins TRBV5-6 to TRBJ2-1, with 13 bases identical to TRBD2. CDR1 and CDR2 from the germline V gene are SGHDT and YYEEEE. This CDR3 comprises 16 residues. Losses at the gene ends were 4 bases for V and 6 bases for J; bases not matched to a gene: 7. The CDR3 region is CASSALTSGGFNEQFF. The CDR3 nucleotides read TGTGCCAGCAGCGCCTTGACTAGCGGGGGGTTCAATGAGCAGTTCTTC.

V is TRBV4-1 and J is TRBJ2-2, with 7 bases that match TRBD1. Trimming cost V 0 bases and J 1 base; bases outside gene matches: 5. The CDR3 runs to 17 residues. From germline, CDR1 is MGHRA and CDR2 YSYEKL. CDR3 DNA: TGCGCCAGCAGCCAAGATGTTGACAGGGTGAACACCGGGGAGCTGTTTTTT. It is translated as CASSQDVDRVNTGELFF.

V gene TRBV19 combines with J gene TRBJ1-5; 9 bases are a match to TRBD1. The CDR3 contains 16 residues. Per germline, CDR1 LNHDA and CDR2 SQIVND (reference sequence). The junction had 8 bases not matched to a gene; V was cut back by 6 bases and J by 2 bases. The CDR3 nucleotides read TGTGCCAGTAGGGAAACAGGGGGCGCGGGCAATCAGCCCCAGCATTTT. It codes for CASRETGGAGNQPQHF. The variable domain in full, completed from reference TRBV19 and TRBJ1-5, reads DGGITQSPKYLFRKEGQNVTLSCEQNLNHDAMYWYRQDPGQGLRLIYYSQIVNDFQKGDIAEGYSVSREKKESFPLTVTSAQKNPTAFYLCASRETGGAGNQPQHFGDGTRLSIL.

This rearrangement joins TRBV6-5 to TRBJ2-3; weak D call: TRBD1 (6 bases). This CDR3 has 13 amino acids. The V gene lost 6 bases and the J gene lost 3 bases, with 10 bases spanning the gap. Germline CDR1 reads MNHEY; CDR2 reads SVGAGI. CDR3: CASRVTGTDTQYF. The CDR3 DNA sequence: TGTGCCAGCAGAGTAACAGGGACAGATACGCAGTATTTT.

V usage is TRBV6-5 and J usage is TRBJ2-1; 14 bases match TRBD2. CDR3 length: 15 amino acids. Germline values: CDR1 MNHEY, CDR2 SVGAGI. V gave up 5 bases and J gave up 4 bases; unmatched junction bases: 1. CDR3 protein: CASSRLAGGYNEQFF. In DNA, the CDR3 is TGTGCCAGCAGTCGACTAGCGGGGGGGTACAATGAGCAGTTCTTC.

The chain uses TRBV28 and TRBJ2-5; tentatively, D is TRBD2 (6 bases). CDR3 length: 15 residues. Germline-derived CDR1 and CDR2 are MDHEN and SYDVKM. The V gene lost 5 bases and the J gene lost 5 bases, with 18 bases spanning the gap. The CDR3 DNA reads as TGTGCCAGCAGTCTCCCCGGGACTCCGATGGAGACCCAGTACTTC. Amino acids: CASSLPGTPMETQYF.

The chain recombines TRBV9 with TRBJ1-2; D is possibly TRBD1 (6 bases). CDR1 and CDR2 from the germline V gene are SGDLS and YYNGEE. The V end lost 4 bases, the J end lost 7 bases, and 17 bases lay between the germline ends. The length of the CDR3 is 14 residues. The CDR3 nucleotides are TGTGCCAGCAGCCCATCAGGGAAAGGGGGTGGCTACACCTTC. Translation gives CASSPSGKGGGYTF.

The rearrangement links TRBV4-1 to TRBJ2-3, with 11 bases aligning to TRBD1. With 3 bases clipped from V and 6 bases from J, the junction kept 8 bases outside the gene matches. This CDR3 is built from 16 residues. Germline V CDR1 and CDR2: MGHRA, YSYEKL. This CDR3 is CASSQSPGQGEDTQYF. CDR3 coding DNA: TGCGCCAGCAGCCAGTCCCCGGGACAGGGGGAGGATACGCAGTATTTT.

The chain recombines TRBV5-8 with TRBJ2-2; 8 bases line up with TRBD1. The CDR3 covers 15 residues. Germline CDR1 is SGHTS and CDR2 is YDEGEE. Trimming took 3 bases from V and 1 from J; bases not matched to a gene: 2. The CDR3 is CASSSGQENTGELFF. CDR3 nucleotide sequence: TGTGCCAGCAGCTCGGGACAGGAGAACACCGGGGAGCTGTTTTTT.